This T cell receptor beta chain was profiled in a study of T cells in localized non-small cell lung cancer. Whole-study findings and limits: Elevated blood T cell density was associated with longer overall survival. T cell clonality was highest in uninvolved adjacent lung, above tumor. Median approximately 50 top-100 tumor clones were shared with paired adjacent lung.

Of note for this clone: Its antigen is unidentified.

Germline assignment: CDR1 SGHAT and CDR2 FQDESV (reference sequence). The length of the CDR3 is 14 residues. J lost 5 bases, V lost 5 bases, and 5 bases had no gene match. Profiling relied on immunoSEQ multiplex PCR, and the TCRdb table lists in-frame clones only, not all of them. The sample consists of around 15,000 clones, around 84% of them appearing once. Sequencing was performed on peripheral blood, taken before any cancer treatment. The genes are TRBV11-1 and TRBJ2-7; TRBD2 matches 11 bases. This sequence was found in a male donor at least 60 years old with stage I lung adenocarcinoma. CDR3 DNA sequence: TGTGCCAGCAGCGAGACTAGCGGGGCTAACGAGCAGTACTTC. Translation gives CASSETSGANEQYF.